Presented here are 21 T cell receptor beta chains from one specimen sequenced in a study of blood T cell repertoires in COVID-19. Sequencing was performed with immunoSEQ multiplex PCR; in TCRdb, only in-frame clones are kept and a portion is missing. The table includes some 170,000 clones, 87% detected once. Sequencing was performed on peripheral blood. The receptors stem from a woman aged 50 to 60 with acute or convalescent COVID-19.

The chain is built from TRBV6-5 and TRBJ2-7; D is undetermined. V lost 0 bases and J lost 3, with 3 bases in between. The germline V gene encodes CDR1 MNHEY and CDR2 SVGAGI. The CDR3 runs to 12 residues. The CDR3 protein is CASSYSSYEQYF. The CDR3 DNA is TGTGCCAGCAGTTACTCGAGCTACGAGCAGTACTTC.

This clone was seen a single time. Written as DNA, the CDR3 is TGTGCCACCAGCAGACCTTTCCGGCGGGAGGGCGGTGGGGAGACCCAGTACTTC. Encoded protein: CATSRPFRREGGGETQYF. The rearrangement uses TRBV15 and TRBJ2-5; 9 positions agree with TRBD2. Germline V gives CDR1 LNHNV, CDR2 YYDKDF (reference sequence). After removal of 2 bases from V and 5 bases from J, the junction contained 15 bases not matched to a gene. The CDR3 loop spans 18 amino acids.

The CDR3 loop reads CASSAETQRIGKNIQYF. The DNA of the CDR3 is TGTGCCAGCAGCGCCGAGACCCAGCGAATAGGCAAAAACATTCAGTACTTC. This sequence joins TRBV9 and TRBJ2-4, with D unresolved. The CDR3 is 17 amino acids. The germline gives CDR1 SGDLS, CDR2 YYNGEE. V lost 3 bases and J 3 bases, leaving 19 bases between the germline ends.

The V call is TRBV3-1 (or the pseudogene TRBV3-2), the J call TRBJ1-1; tentative D call: TRBD1 (5 bases). Germline assignment: CDR1 LGHDT and CDR2 YNNKEL (reference sequence). There are 16 residues in the CDR3. V dropped 2 bases and J dropped 5 bases, with 18 bases sitting between them. CDR3 DNA sequence: TGTGCCAGCAGCCAAAATCTCAGGGTCGGGAGGACTGAAGCTTTCTTT. Translated, it gives CASSQNLRVGRTEAFF.

The chain couples TRBV3-1 (or the pseudogene TRBV3-2) to TRBJ2-1, with 8 nucleotides matching TRBD2. V shed 0 bases and J 2 bases; nucleotides not matched to a gene: 3. This CDR3 contains 16 residues. Germline-derived CDR1 and CDR2 are LGHDT and YNNKEL (reference sequence). Here the CDR3 reads CASSQERGDTYNEQFF. The CDR3 DNA reads TGTGCCAGCAGCCAAGAGCGGGGGGATACCTACAATGAGCAGTTCTTC.

The J gene is TRBJ1-5, the V gene TRBV18; D possibly corresponds to TRBD1 (5 bases). CDR1 KGHSH and CDR2 LQKENI come from the germline V gene. The CDR3 runs to 16 residues. The ends were cut back, 5 bases at V and 4 bases at J, with 18 bases in the middle. The CDR3, as DNA: TGTGCCAGCTCAACCCAGGGAGGATTAGGGAATCAGCCCCAGCATTTT. It yields the protein CASSTQGGLGNQPQHF.

This clone turned up a few times. This chain's CDR3 is CASSLGFSGGRTGELFF. CDR3 in DNA: TGCGCCAGCAGCTTGGGGTTTTCCGGGGGTCGGACCGGGGAGCTGTTTTTT. The chain couples TRBV5-1 to TRBJ2-2; D is perhaps TRBD2 (6 bases). Germline V gene lookup returns CDR1 SGHRS and CDR2 YFSETQ. Trimming shortened V by 0 bases and J by 5 bases, and 17 bases separated the two germline ends. The CDR3 loop spans 17 amino acids.

CDR3 coding DNA: TGCGCCAGCAGCCCGGCGGCCAGGGTGAACACTGAAGCTTTCTTT. Residues: CASSPAARVNTEAFF. This chain uses TRBV5-1 with TRBJ1-1, with D possibly being TRBD1 (5 bases). The germline V and J ends were trimmed by 4 bases and 0 bases, with 13 bases remaining between them. The CDR3 totals 15 residues. Germline V gives CDR1 SGHRS, CDR2 YFSETQ. The entire variable domain, with the rest obtained from reference TRBV5-1 and TRBJ1-1, is as follows: KAGVTQTPRYLIKTRGQQVTLSCSPISGHRSVSWYQQTPGQGLQFLFEYFSETQRNKGNFPGRFSGRQFSNSRSEMNVSTLELGDSALYLCASSPAARVNTEAFFGQGTRLTVV.

This chain connects TRBV1 to TRBJ2-7; the table gives TRBD2 as D, unverified against the DNA. TRBV1 is a recognized pseudogene. This CDR3 spans 19 amino acids. The CDR3 sequence is CTSSQEALRASGRAGEQYF. The DNA for the CDR3 is TGCACCAGCAGCCAAGAGGCTTTGAGGGCTAGCGGGAGGGCCGGCGAGCAGTACTTC.

The CDR3 here is CASSQDLGATDTQYF. The DNA of the CDR3 is TGCGCCAGCAGCCAAGATTTAGGGGCCACAGATACGCAGTATTTT. The V gene is TRBV4-3, the J gene TRBJ2-3; TRBD1 might be the D (5 bases). Per the germline V gene, CDR1 is LGHNA and CDR2 is YSLEER. The CDR3 is 15 residues long. Trimming stripped 0 bases from V and 2 bases from J, with 9 bases between.

The V gene is TRBV6-6, the J gene TRBJ1-2; a possible D gene is TRBD1 (6 bases). V was shortened by 6 bases and J by 0 bases, with 17 bases between the two germline ends. From germline, CDR1 is MNHNY and CDR2 SVGAGI (reference sequence). CDR3 length: 16 amino acids. The CDR3 here is CASSRSGTIANYGYTF. DNA for the CDR3: TGTGCCAGCAGCCGCTCCGGGACAATAGCTAACTATGGCTACACCTTC.

V is TRBV2 and J is TRBJ2-1; TRBD2 agrees at 12 bases. J gave up 7 bases and V 8 bases, and 9 bases lay outside the gene matches. In germline, CDR1 is SNHLY, CDR2 FYNNEI. The CDR3 has 15 amino acids. The chain's CDR3 is CASSVGLAGGNEQFF. In DNA form, the CDR3 reads TGTGCCAGCTCGGTAGGGCTAGCGGGGGGGAATGAGCAGTTCTTC.

The chain couples TRBV10-3 to TRBJ1-2, with D maybe TRBD1 (5 bases). The CDR3 extends over 12 amino acids. Per the germline V gene, CDR1 is ENHRY and CDR2 is SYGVKD. Trimming shortened V by 10 bases and J by 2 bases, and 11 bases separated the two germline ends. CDR3 bases: TGTGCCACCCGACAGCAAAACTATGGCTACACCTTC. It specifies CATRQQNYGYTF.

The V and J genes are TRBV3-1 (or the pseudogene TRBV3-2) and TRBJ2-2; 7 positions match TRBD2. The J segment lost 6 bases and the V segment lost 4 bases, leaving 14 bases of the junction unmatched. The length of the CDR3 is 17 residues. The germline V gene encodes CDR1 LGHDT and CDR2 YNNKEL (reference sequence). CDR3 protein: CASSRRSGIACPGELFF. DNA for the CDR3: TGTGCCAGCAGCCGCCGCAGCGGGATCGCCTGTCCCGGGGAGCTGTTTTTT.

The V gene is TRBV4-3, the J gene TRBJ2-3; maybe TRBD2 (5 bases). Per the germline V gene, CDR1 is LGHNA and CDR2 is YSLEER. Trimming cost V 1 base and J 2 bases, with 13 bases left between them. This CDR3 region has 16 residues. The DNA of the CDR3 is TGCGCCAGCAGCCAAGGAATTAGCGTTATCACAGATACGCAGTATTTT. The encoded protein is CASSQGISVITDTQYF.

This clone was detected only once. The chain combines TRBV2 with TRBJ1-5, with a possible D match to TRBD1 (5 bases). The CDR3 covers 15 residues. The germline V and J ends were trimmed by 2 bases and 4 bases, with 12 bases remaining between them. Germline lookup yields CDR1 SNHLY and CDR2 FYNNEI. The CDR3 spells CASSEYGAGNQPQHF. Written as DNA, the CDR3 is TGTGCCAGCAGTGAATATGGGGCAGGGAATCAGCCCCAGCATTTT.

This rearrangement joins TRBV3-1 (or the pseudogene TRBV3-2) to TRBJ2-7; 9 bases line up with TRBD2. The CDR3 has 14 residues. Per the germline V gene, CDR1 is LGHDT and CDR2 is YNNKEL (reference sequence). With V trimmed by 3 bases and J by 6 bases, 6 bases remained unmatched. This chain's CDR3 is CASSHQLAGGEQYF. The CDR3 DNA reads as TGTGCCAGCAGCCATCAACTAGCGGGTGGCGAGCAGTACTTC.

This chain links TRBV7-9 with TRBJ2-5; D uncertain. In germline, CDR1 is SEHNR, CDR2 FQNEAQ (reference sequence). V was cut by 3 bases and J by 4 bases, with 18 bases left in between. This CDR3 has 16 amino acids. CDR3 coding DNA: TGTGCCAGCAGCTTCGGTCAACTGGGCCTCCGAGAGACCCAGTACTTC. This encodes CASSFGQLGLRETQYF.

V gene TRBV5-1 combines with J gene TRBJ1-1, with TRBD1 identical over 10 bases. Unmatched junction bases numbered 1, after V lost 2 bases and J lost 3 bases. The CDR3 spans 14 residues. Germline V gene data show CDR1 as SGHRS and CDR2 as YFSETQ. The CDR3: CASSFGQGDTEAFF. The DNA for the CDR3 is TGCGCCAGCAGCTTCGGACAGGGGGACACTGAAGCTTTCTTT.

This chain joins TRBV24-1 and TRBJ2-2, with TRBD1 matching over 9 bases. CDR1 is KGHDR and CDR2 is SFDVKD in the germline V gene. This CDR3 has 16 amino acids. The V segment lost 4 bases and the J segment 5 bases; nucleotides outside the gene matches: 7. As DNA, the CDR3 is TGTGCCACCAGTGAACCGGGACAGGGAGTTACCGGGGAGCTGTTTTTT. Protein: CATSEPGQGVTGELFF.

The chain uses TRBV10-3 and TRBJ2-3; TRBD2 matches at 11 bases. Germline CDR1 and CDR2: ENHRY and SYGVKD. The CDR3 has 15 amino acids. V shed 10 bases and J 0 bases; nucleotides not matched to a gene: 6. CDR3 nucleotide sequence: TGTGCCACCCAGGGACTAGCGGTGAGCACAGATACGCAGTATTTT. Its protein is CATQGLAVSTDTQYF.